A single sample gave rise to the 29 T cell receptor beta chains below, sequenced in a study of OX40 agonist ivuxolimab in advanced cancers. Method: immunoSEQ multiplex PCR; TCRdb's copy keeps in-frame clones and lacks some. This repertoire shows 89,000 or so clones, 75% to 95% found once; its top ten account for almost 8.5%. The sample in question was CD4+ or CD8+ T cells sorted from blood, obtained in a trial of the OX40 agonist ivuxolimab. The origin of the receptors is an adult with an advanced solid tumor such as melanoma, head and neck, liver or kidney cancer.

In its sample, this clone was seen a few times. CDR3 DNA sequence: TGTGCCAGCAGCTTGAAGGGAAGCGGTCAGCCCCAGCATTTT. It yields the protein CASSLKGSGQPQHF. This chain connects TRBV5-4 to TRBJ1-5; D is unresolved. Trimming pared 1 base from V and 6 bases from J, leaving 11 bases between. This CDR3 is built from 14 residues. The germline V gene has CDR1 SGHNT and CDR2 YYREEE (reference sequence).

This clone turned up a few times. This chain links TRBV10-3 with TRBJ1-2; D remains ambiguous. Between the trimmed V and J ends, which lost 0 bases and 8 bases, there was a span of 10 bases. The CDR3 is 13 residues long. Germline V lookup: CDR1 ENHRY, CDR2 SYGVKD. In nucleotides, the CDR3 is TGTGCCATCAGTGAGTCCTCCCCGGGAGGCTACACCTTC. Its protein product is CAISESSPGGYTF.

On this clone itself: The sample has other DNA sequences that encode this CDR3 too. The chain uses TRBV7-3 and TRBJ2-3; no definite D call. The CDR3 sequence is 12 residues long. Germline CDR1 reads SGHTA; CDR2 reads FQGTGA. Trimming took off 2 bases at V and 1 base at J, with 1 base between the two ends. The CDR3 DNA is TGTGCCAGCAGCTTAGGCACAGATACGCAGTATTTT. Its translation is CASSLGTDTQYF.

The V gene is TRBV28, the J gene TRBJ1-2, with no clear D. V gave up 1 base and J gave up 6 bases, with 9 bases separating them. Per germline, CDR1 MDHEN and CDR2 SYDVKM. There are 13 residues in the CDR3. CDR3 in DNA: TGTGCCAGCAGTTTATCCCGGCTAAATGGCTACACCTTC. Amino acids: CASSLSRLNGYTF.

The chain couples TRBV6-5 to TRBJ1-4, with 9 bases matching TRBD1. With 2 bases clipped from V and 8 bases from J, the junction kept 6 bases outside the gene matches. CDR3 length equals 15 residues. Germline lookup yields CDR1 MNHEY and CDR2 SVGAGI. The CDR3 here is CASSYNAGQGEKLFF. CDR3 bases: TGTGCCAGCAGTTACAATGCCGGACAGGGGGAAAAACTGTTTTTT.

The chain combines TRBV6-5 with TRBJ2-7, with D uncertain. The CDR3 is 11 amino acids. V lost 5 bases and J lost 4, with 6 bases in between. Per the germline V gene, CDR1 is MNHEY and CDR2 is SVGAGI. The CDR3 here is CASSGRYEQYV. DNA of the CDR3: TGTGCCAGCAGTGGAAGGTACGAGCAGTACGTC.

The genes are TRBV2 and TRBJ1-4, with 9 bases matching TRBD1. This CDR3 has 12 amino acids. Germline V gene sequence: CDR1 SNHLY, CDR2 FYNNEI. V gave up 10 bases and J gave up 7 bases; unmatched junction bases: 4. Written as DNA, the CDR3 is TGTGCCACGACAGGGGGTTTTGAAAAACTGTTTTTT. Amino acids: CATTGGFEKLFF.

The J gene is TRBJ2-1, the V gene TRBV4-2; 9 bases are shared with TRBD2. Per the germline V gene, CDR1 is LGHNA and CDR2 is YNFKEQ. The CDR3 has 16 residues. V was pared by 4 bases and J by 6 bases, with 10 bases of the junction left unmatched. The CDR3 bases are TGTGCCAGCAGCCCGAGCCTGGGACTAGCCCGCAATGAGCAGTTCTTC. Translated: CASSPSLGLARNEQFF.

This clone was counted only a few times. The rearrangement links TRBV4-1 to TRBJ1-1; no clear D. CDR3 length equals 15 residues. The ends were cut back, 0 bases at V and 0 bases at J, with 8 bases in the middle. Germline CDR1 MGHRA, CDR2 YSYEKL. In nucleotides, the CDR3 is TGCGCCAGCAGCCAAGAATTAGGCCTGAACACTGAAGCTTTCTTT. Its protein product is CASSQELGLNTEAFF.

The chain combines TRBV6-1 with TRBJ1-5; 11 positions match TRBD1. The length of the CDR3 is 15 residues. Per germline, CDR1 MNHNS and CDR2 SASEGT. The V gene end was trimmed by 5 bases and the J gene end by 6 bases; junction bases not matched to a gene: 6. CDR3 bases: TGTGCCAGCAGTACCCACGGGACAGGGGGTCAGCCCCAGCATTTT. It yields the protein CASSTHGTGGQPQHF.

V gene TRBV27 combines with J gene TRBJ2-1, with D uncertain. Germline CDR1 MNHEY, CDR2 SMNVEV (reference sequence). Trimming shortened V by 2 bases and J by 0 bases, and 8 bases separated the two germline ends. CDR3 size: 15 residues. The CDR3 reads CASSLDFLSYNEQFF. DNA of the CDR3: TGTGCCAGCAGTTTAGACTTTCTCTCCTACAATGAGCAGTTCTTC.

The V call is TRBV28, the J call TRBJ1-2; 8 nucleotides align to TRBD1. Germline loops: CDR1 MDHEN, CDR2 SYDVKM. V gave up 2 bases and J gave up 4 bases; unmatched junction bases: 6. The CDR3 is made up of 15 amino acids. The CDR3 region is CASSLHRGMAYGYTF. The CDR3 DNA follows: TGTGCCAGCAGTTTACACAGGGGGATGGCCTATGGCTACACCTTC.

This clone was detected once. The rearrangement links TRBV6-1 to TRBJ2-5; 9 nucleotides line up with TRBD1. The germline V gene encodes CDR1 MNHNS and CDR2 SASEGT. The V and J ends lost 3 bases and 2 bases, in that order; junction bases with no gene match: 10. The CDR3 length is 17 residues. The CDR3 reads CASSDHQRQGGQETQYF. The CDR3 bases are TGTGCCAGCAGTGACCACCAACGACAGGGGGGACAAGAGACCCAGTACTTC.

The chain employs TRBV5-6 and TRBJ1-1; D is ambiguous. V was shortened by 0 bases and J by 5 bases, with 5 bases between the two germline ends. CDR1 and CDR2 from the germline V gene are SGHDT and YYEEEE. The CDR3 contains 12 residues. The CDR3 here is CASSLEGTEAFF. In DNA, the CDR3 is TGTGCCAGCAGCTTGGAAGGGACTGAAGCTTTCTTT.

V gene TRBV30 combines with J gene TRBJ2-3; D is possibly TRBD2 (5 bases). Deletions cut 0 bases from V and 0 bases from J, with 10 bases between. The CDR3 sequence is 15 residues long. Germline loops: CDR1 GTSNPN, CDR2 SVGIG (reference sequence). Here the CDR3 DNA reads TGTGCCTGGAGTGTAAGCGGAATAAGCACAGATACGCAGTATTTT. It yields the protein CAWSVSGISTDTQYF. The full variable domain, in which reference TRBV30 and TRBJ2-3 provide the parts outside the CDR3, is SQTIHQWPATLVQPVGSPLSLECTVEGTSNPNLYWYRQAAGRGLQLLFYSVGIGQISSEVPQNLSASRPQDRQFILSSKKLLLSDSGFYLCAWSVSGISTDTQYFGPGTRLTVL.

The CDR3 reads CASSELTGVGQPQHF. In nucleotides, the CDR3 is TGCGCCAGCAGTGAACTTACAGGGGTAGGCCAGCCCCAGCATTTT. This sequence joins TRBV4-3 and TRBJ1-5; 7 nucleotides match TRBD1. Germline V lookup: CDR1 LGHNA, CDR2 YSLEER. The CDR3 has 15 residues. J was trimmed by 7 bases and V by 6 bases; bases with no gene match: 12.

DNA of the CDR3: TGTGCCAGCAGCGGGACACCCCGAAATCAGCCCCAGCATTTT. Translated, it gives CASSGTPRNQPQHF. The chain couples TRBV9 to TRBJ1-5, with D possibly TRBD1 on 5 matching bases. Trimming shortened V by 3 bases and J by 4 bases, and 11 bases separated the two germline ends. Germline V gene lookup returns CDR1 SGDLS and CDR2 YYNGEE. The CDR3 is 14 amino acids.

The rearrangement links TRBV6-1 to TRBJ2-1, with 10 bases fitting TRBD2. CDR1 is MNHNS and CDR2 is SASEGT in the germline V gene. The junction had 8 bases not matched to a gene; V was cut back by 2 bases and J by 7 bases. The CDR3 covers 16 residues. The CDR3: CASSEKGLAYRNEQFF. CDR3 DNA: TGTGCCAGCAGTGAAAAGGGACTAGCGTATCGTAATGAGCAGTTCTTC.

The CDR3 DNA reads TGTGCCAGCAGTTACGCCCACAGGGTCGGGGACTATGGCTACACCTTC. It codes for CASSYAHRVGDYGYTF. The rearrangement links TRBV6-5 to TRBJ1-2, with a tentative D call TRBD1 (6 bases). The ends were cut back, 2 bases at V and 3 bases at J, with 16 bases in the middle. The CDR3 runs 16 residues. Germline V lookup: CDR1 MNHEY, CDR2 SVGAGI.

The genes are TRBV4-2 and TRBJ1-5, with no clear D. CDR3 size: 14 residues. CDR1 and CDR2 (germline): LGHNA, YNFKEQ. Trimming pared 0 bases from V and 7 bases from J, leaving 10 bases between. DNA of the CDR3: TGTGCCAGCAGCCAAGAGGGGTTGGGGCAGCCCCAGCATTTT. Translated, it gives CASSQEGLGQPQHF.

V is TRBV30 and J is TRBJ2-3, with 8 bases that match TRBD2. The trim removed 3 bases at V and 5 bases at J, leaving 7 bases unmatched. Germline CDR1 reads GTSNPN; CDR2 reads SVGIG (reference sequence). The CDR3 is 14 amino acids. CDR3 sequence reads: CAWRMGLDVDTQYF. DNA for the CDR3: TGTGCCTGGAGAATGGGACTAGATGTAGATACGCAGTATTTT.

The table lists this clone with a few counts. This chain connects TRBV30 to TRBJ2-1, with D hard to call. This CDR3 region has 10 residues. Trimming took 1 base from V and 8 from J, leaving 3 bases between them. Germline V gives CDR1 GTSNPN, CDR2 SVGIG (reference sequence). The CDR3 DNA sequence: TGTGCCTGGAGTGCCCATGAGCAGTTCTTC. The encoded protein is CAWSAHEQFF.

The chain is built from TRBV30 and TRBJ2-7, with no clear D. The CDR3 spans 14 residues. Trimming removed 0 bases at V and 2 bases at J, with 11 bases between. CDR1 is GTSNPN, CDR2 SVGIG, per germline (reference sequence). The CDR3 DNA follows: TGTGCCTGGAGTGTACACACTCTTACCTACGAGCAGTACTTC. This translates into CAWSVHTLTYEQYF.

In this sample, this clone turned up once. The V gene is TRBV19, the J gene TRBJ2-1; D unclear. CDR1 and CDR2 (germline): LNHDA, SQIVND (reference sequence). The V gene lost 4 bases and the J gene lost 3 bases, with 4 bases spanning the gap. This CDR3 comprises 12 residues. CDR3 loop: CASSNSYNEQFF. CDR3 nucleotide sequence: TGTGCCAGTAGTAACAGCTACAATGAGCAGTTCTTC.

This clone was counted a single time. This chain links TRBV27 with TRBJ2-1, with 10 bases matching TRBD2. The CDR3 totals 15 residues. The ends lost 8 bases at V and 2 bases at J; junction bases unmatched: 6. The germline CDR1 and CDR2 sequences are MNHEY and SMNVEV (reference sequence). As DNA, the CDR3 is TGTGCCAGCCAACTAGCGGGGCTTCCCTACAATGAGCAGTTCTTC. Amino acids: CASQLAGLPYNEQFF.

This clone showed up just once. This rearrangement joins TRBV4-3 to TRBJ1-5; 9 bases fit TRBD1. V lost 0 bases and J lost 4; bases outside the gene matches: 7. This CDR3 is 17 amino acids long. Germline-derived CDR1 and CDR2 are LGHNA and YSLEER. The CDR3 region has the DNA TGCGCCAGCAGCCAAGACCACACCGGGACAGGGAATCAGCCCCAGCATTTT. It encodes CASSQDHTGTGNQPQHF.

This chain links TRBV19 with TRBJ1-5, with D possibly TRBD1 on 6 matching bases. CDR1 and CDR2 from the germline V gene are LNHDA and SQIVND (reference sequence). V lost 7 bases and J lost 5, with 15 bases in between. The CDR3 has 14 amino acids. This chain's CDR3 is CASNMGGGYQPQHF. CDR3 DNA: TGTGCCAGTAATATGGGTGGGGGCTATCAGCCCCAGCATTTT.

This sequence joins TRBV28 and TRBJ1-5; D might be TRBD1 (6 bases). Germline CDR1 and CDR2: MDHEN and SYDVKM. The CDR3 has 15 residues. V lost 1 base and J 4 bases, leaving 11 bases between the germline ends. In DNA form, the CDR3 reads TGTGCCAGCAGTTTATACGAGGGGGTGAATCAGCCCCAGCATTTT. Translating gives CASSLYEGVNQPQHF.

DNA of the CDR3: TGTGCCAGCAGTTACGTCGACGGCTCCTACAATGAGCAGTTCTTC. Amino acids: CASSYVDGSYNEQFF. The V gene is TRBV6-5, the J gene TRBJ2-1, with D unresolved. The CDR3 runs to 15 residues. The V gene lost 2 bases and the J gene lost 0 bases, with 8 bases spanning the gap. Germline-derived CDR1 and CDR2 are MNHEY and SVGAGI.